Shown below are 18 T cell receptor beta chains from a single sample sequenced in a study of blood T cell repertoires in COVID-19. Clones were read by immunoSEQ multiplex PCR, and TCRdb kept only the in-frame ones, dropping some. The sample consists of about 200,000 clones, roughly four fifths of them appearing once. The sequenced sample was PBMCs or T cells enriched from blood (not recorded which). The receptors originated from a man in his forties who had recovered from COVID-19.

CDR3 coding DNA: TGTGCCAGCAGGTTGGGACAGGCACAGCCCCAGCATTTT. Translation gives CASRLGQAQPQHF. The gene calls are TRBV6-5 and TRBJ1-5; 8 nucleotides line up with TRBD1. This CDR3 comprises 13 residues. CDR1 and CDR2 (germline): MNHEY, SVGAGI. The V gene end was trimmed by 6 bases and the J gene end by 7 bases; junction bases not matched to a gene: 5.

CDR3 in DNA: TGCGCCAGCAGCCCCCCGGGACTAGCGTCCGGGGAGACCCAGTACTTC. Translated: CASSPPGLASGETQYF. The chain couples TRBV5-1 to TRBJ2-5; 10 nucleotides match TRBD2. CDR3 length: 16 amino acids. CDR1 SGHRS and CDR2 YFSETQ come from the germline V gene. The V and J ends lost 4 bases and 5 bases, in that order; junction bases with no gene match: 11.

The chain has TRBV2 and TRBJ1-6; 9 nucleotides align to TRBD1. Unmatched junction bases numbered 3, after V lost 6 bases and J lost 3 bases. The V gene's germline CDR1 is SNHLY and CDR2 FYNNEI. The CDR3 spans 15 residues. CDR3 residues: CASSADRGYNSPLHF. As DNA, the CDR3 is TGTGCCAGCAGCGCGGACAGGGGCTATAATTCACCCCTCCACTTT.

This chain connects TRBV24-1 to TRBJ2-3; 9 bases map to TRBD1. V was clipped by 3 bases and J by 6 bases; unmatched bases: 24. The CDR3 consists of 21 residues. The germline CDR1 and CDR2 sequences are KGHDR and SFDVKD. CDR3 residues: CATSDTLGQGRVPAGSDTQYF. As DNA, the CDR3 is TGTGCCACCAGTGATACCCTCGGACAGGGGAGAGTACCTGCCGGCTCGGATACGCAGTATTTT.

The rearrangement uses TRBV6-5 and TRBJ2-3, with 9 bases aligning to TRBD1. V trimming: 7 bases; J trimming: 3 bases; junction bases outside the gene matches: 5. Germline-derived CDR1 and CDR2 are MNHEY and SVGAGI. The CDR3 totals 14 residues. Written as DNA, the CDR3 is TGTGCCAGCAAGATCGGACAGGGGACAGATACGCAGTATTTT. Protein product: CASKIGQGTDTQYF.

This clone was observed at least ten times. The chain joins TRBV4-3 to TRBJ1-4; 8 bases are shared with TRBD1. Germline CDR1 reads LGHNA; CDR2 reads YSLEER. Losses at the gene ends were 1 base for V and 5 bases for J; bases not matched to a gene: 0. CDR3 size: 14 residues. As DNA, the CDR3 is TGCGCCAGCAGCCAAGGACAGGGGAATGAAAAACTGTTTTTT. Protein sequence: CASSQGQGNEKLFF.

This clone came up once. The chain joins TRBV3-1 (or the pseudogene TRBV3-2) to TRBJ1-6, with 7 bases identical to TRBD1. This CDR3 region has 13 residues. Per the germline V gene, CDR1 is LGHDT and CDR2 is YNNKEL (reference sequence). The junction had 3 bases not matched to a gene; V was cut back by 3 bases and J by 10 bases. The CDR3 here is CASSQDRPSPLHF. The CDR3 nucleotides are TGTGCCAGCAGCCAGGACAGGCCGTCACCCCTCCACTTT.

This chain joins TRBV4-1 and TRBJ1-2, with 9 bases fitting TRBD1. J was trimmed by 2 bases and V by 4 bases; bases with no gene match: 2. The CDR3 totals 14 residues. Germline V gives CDR1 MGHRA, CDR2 YSYEKL. In DNA, the CDR3 is TGCGCCAGCAGCCCTGGACAGGGGAACTATGGCTACACCTTC. It is translated as CASSPGQGNYGYTF.

This chain uses TRBV6-5 with TRBJ1-1, with TRBD1 identical over 9 bases. The CDR3 totals 15 residues. The V segment lost 8 bases and the J segment 3 bases; nucleotides outside the gene matches: 10. Germline-derived CDR1 and CDR2 are MNHEY and SVGAGI. The CDR3: CASGDRGKLDTEAFF. In nucleotides, the CDR3 is TGTGCCAGCGGCGACAGGGGGAAGCTCGACACTGAAGCTTTCTTT.

This chain connects TRBV21-1 to TRBJ2-7; no DNA check was done on the table's D call, TRBD1. TRBV21-1 is termed a pseudogene. The CDR3 has 13 residues. The CDR3 reads CAPNTGVAYEQYF. The CDR3 DNA is TGTGCCCCCAATACAGGGGTCGCCTACGAGCAGTACTTC.

This sequence joins TRBV28 and TRBJ1-3; a weak D match, TRBD1 (5 bases). V was shortened by 3 bases and J by 1 base, with 10 bases between the two germline ends. CDR1 and CDR2 (germline): MDHEN, SYDVKM. The CDR3 extends over 15 amino acids. The CDR3 DNA is TGTGCCAGCAGTTTGGGGGGAAGGTCTGGAAACACCATATATTTT. It translates to CASSLGGRSGNTIYF.

The V and J genes are TRBV20-1 and TRBJ1-4; D not certain. Trimming removed 3 bases from V and 0 bases from J, with 5 bases in between. This CDR3 is built from 13 residues. Per germline, CDR1 DFQATT and CDR2 SNEGSKA (reference sequence). The CDR3 spells CSASPPTNEKLFF. DNA of the CDR3: TGCAGTGCTAGTCCTCCAACTAATGAAAAACTGTTTTTT.

The rearrangement links TRBV4-1 to TRBJ1-6; 9 bases agree with TRBD1. Trimming took 5 bases from V and 5 from J; bases not matched to a gene: 13. In germline, CDR1 is MGHRA, CDR2 YSYEKL. This CDR3 is 18 amino acids long. The CDR3 nucleotides are TGCGCCAGCAGCATCGCTGGGACAGGGAGAAAGGATAATTCACCCCTCCACTTT. It is translated as CASSIAGTGRKDNSPLHF.

The genes are TRBV10-3 and TRBJ2-7; no definite D call. From germline, CDR1 is ENHRY and CDR2 SYGVKD. Trimming removed 0 bases at V and 3 bases at J, with 6 bases between. The CDR3 is made up of 13 amino acids. CDR3 sequence reads: CAISESWHYEQYF. The CDR3, as DNA: TGTGCCATCAGTGAGTCCTGGCACTACGAGCAGTACTTC.

The rearrangement uses TRBV6-2 or TRBV6-3 and TRBJ1-6; tentative D call: TRBD1 (6 bases). The CDR3 totals 14 residues. CDR1 is MNHEY and CDR2 is SVGEGT in the germline V gene. V gave up 0 bases and J gave up 10 bases, with 10 bases separating them. CDR3 coding DNA: TGTGCCAGCAGTTACTCGGACAGAAGATCACCCCTCCACTTT. Its protein is CASSYSDRRSPLHF.

The rearrangement joins TRBV4-3 to TRBJ2-4; D is possibly TRBD1 (6 bases). Trimming cost V 0 bases and J 3 bases, with 18 bases left between them. Looked up from germline, CDR1 is LGHNA and CDR2 is YSLEER. CDR3 length: 18 amino acids. The DNA for the CDR3 is TGCGCCAGCAGCCAAGATGACGACAGGAGGCAGGACAAAAACATTCAGTACTTC. Protein sequence: CASSQDDDRRQDKNIQYF.

In its sample, this clone was seen a few times. V and J are TRBV5-4 and TRBJ2-7; D is uncertain. With 5 bases removed from V and 0 bases from J, the gap between germline ends came to 9 bases. Germline V lookup: CDR1 SGHNT, CDR2 YYREEE (reference sequence). This CDR3 is built from 13 residues. CDR3 sequence reads: CASRPGSSYEQYF. As DNA, the CDR3 is TGTGCCAGCAGACCCGGTAGCTCCTACGAGCAGTACTTC.

The chain links TRBV5-1 to TRBJ1-2; perhaps TRBD1 as D (6 bases). Trimming removed 2 bases from V and 2 bases from J, with 13 bases in between. CDR3 length equals 15 residues. The germline CDR1 and CDR2 sequences are SGHRS and YFSETQ. The CDR3 protein is CASSLHTGNNYGYTF. The CDR3 nucleotides are TGCGCCAGCAGCTTACATACAGGGAACAACTATGGCTACACCTTC.